One and the same sample provided the 21 T cell receptor beta chains below, sequenced in a study of blood T cell repertoires in COVID-19. Sequencing was performed with immunoSEQ multiplex PCR; in TCRdb, only in-frame clones are kept and a portion is missing. The sample contains some 200,000 clones, more than 65% of which appear only once. The sample was peripheral blood. The receptors here all came from a man aged 50-59 years with active or convalescent COVID-19.

The V and J genes are TRBV30 and TRBJ2-5; D is uncertain. CDR1 is GTSNPN, CDR2 SVGIG, per germline (reference sequence). The V and J ends lost 0 bases and 0 bases respectively, with 14 bases between them. The CDR3 contains 16 residues. CDR3 in amino acids: CAWSVRSYANQETQYF. For the CDR3, the DNA is TGTGCCTGGAGTGTACGTTCCTACGCAAACCAAGAGACCCAGTACTTC.

The CDR3 DNA reads as TGTGCCAGCAGCCAAGGGGGTCTAGCGGGACCTTACGAGCAGTACTTC. Encoded protein: CASSQGGLAGPYEQYF. The chain joins TRBV7-8 to TRBJ2-7; 9 nucleotides agree with TRBD2. This CDR3 has 16 amino acids. With V trimmed by 5 bases and J by 4 bases, 12 bases remained unmatched. Germline CDR1 and CDR2: SGHVS and FQNEAQ.

CDR3 residues: CASSTRTGDYAGNTIYF. CDR3 nucleotides: TGTGCCAGCAGCACCCGGACAGGGGATTATGCTGGAAACACCATATATTTT. This chain links TRBV5-6 with TRBJ1-3, with TRBD1 identical over 9 bases. Germline-derived CDR1 and CDR2 are SGHDT and YYEEEE. This CDR3 contains 17 residues. The J segment lost 2 bases and the V segment lost 4 bases, leaving 10 bases of the junction unmatched.

The chain joins TRBV28 to TRBJ2-2, with D maybe TRBD1 (6 bases). Germline CDR1 reads MDHEN; CDR2 reads SYDVKM. The CDR3 consists of 15 residues. Trimming cost V 6 bases and J 5 bases, with 16 bases left between them. CDR3 sequence (DNA): TGTGCCAGCAGACGCAGGGGCTTGGGGACCGGGGAGCTGTTTTTT. It is translated as CASRRRGLGTGELFF.

The genes are TRBV29-1 and TRBJ1-3; the D is unclear. CDR3 length equals 13 residues. The V end was cut by 2 bases, the J end by 4 bases, with 9 bases between. Looked up from germline, CDR1 is SQVTM and CDR2 is ANQGSEA. In DNA form, the CDR3 reads TGCAGCGTTGAATTTAACTGGGGAAACACCATATATTTT. Encoded protein: CSVEFNWGNTIYF.

J is TRBJ2-5 and V is TRBV2; D might be TRBD1 (5 bases). The CDR3 extends over 15 amino acids. The germline V gene encodes CDR1 SNHLY and CDR2 FYNNEI. V shed 4 bases and J shed 4 bases, with 16 bases lying between them. The CDR3 protein is CASSVVGAQGETQYF. The CDR3 DNA reads TGTGCCAGCAGTGTTGTAGGGGCGCAGGGAGAGACCCAGTACTTC.

This clone was observed a few times. The chain recombines TRBV2 with TRBJ1-2; 7 nucleotides line up with TRBD1. Germline V gene lookup returns CDR1 SNHLY and CDR2 FYNNEI. V trimming: 6 bases; J trimming: 4 bases; junction bases outside the gene matches: 8. The length of the CDR3 is 14 residues. The CDR3 here is CASRNRDSVYGYTF. DNA of the CDR3: TGTGCCAGCAGAAACAGGGACAGTGTCTATGGCTACACCTTC.

This chain's CDR3 is CASRTANQPQHF. CDR3 nucleotides: TGTGCCAGTCGGACAGCCAATCAGCCCCAGCATTTT. The chain links TRBV19 to TRBJ1-5; TRBD1 might be the D (6 bases). Germline CDR1 is LNHDA and CDR2 is SQIVND (reference sequence). This CDR3 is 12 amino acids long. Trimming left V 8 bases short and J 3 bases short, with 8 bases between.

The chain combines TRBV11-2 with TRBJ2-2, with D tentatively TRBD1 (6 bases). Germline CDR1 SGHAT, CDR2 FQNNGV. V was clipped by 3 bases and J by 5 bases, with 7 bases between them. The CDR3 is 13 amino acids. This CDR3 reads CASSFDRTGELFF. CDR3 DNA sequence: TGTGCCAGCAGCTTTGACAGGACCGGGGAGCTGTTTTTT.

V is TRBV7-9 and J is TRBJ1-1; unclear D gene. Germline CDR1 and CDR2: SEHNR and FQNEAQ (reference sequence). CDR3 length: 14 residues. Trimming cost V 4 bases and J 4 bases, with 13 bases left between them. CDR3 sequence: CASSSRGWGTEAFF. The CDR3 region has the DNA TGTGCCAGCAGCTCGAGAGGGTGGGGCACTGAAGCTTTCTTT.

This rearrangement joins TRBV9 to TRBJ1-6; the match to TRBD1 covers 8 bases. J was trimmed by 6 bases and V by 4 bases; bases with no gene match: 9. The germline V gene has CDR1 SGDLS and CDR2 YYNGEE. This CDR3 is built from 16 residues. The CDR3 region is CASSPRDRNFNSPLHF. The CDR3, as DNA: TGTGCCAGCAGCCCCCGGGACAGGAACTTTAATTCACCCCTCCACTTT.

The rearrangement joins TRBV19 to TRBJ1-3; D call uncertain. The CDR3 runs to 16 residues. Trimming left V 5 bases short and J 0 bases short, with 14 bases between. Germline V lookup: CDR1 LNHDA, CDR2 SQIVND (reference sequence). Here the CDR3 reads CASSWFVESSGNTIYF. The CDR3 coding sequence is TGTGCCAGTAGTTGGTTCGTTGAGAGCTCTGGAAACACCATATATTTT.

This chain joins TRBV7-2 and TRBJ2-1; 9 bases are a match to TRBD1. Germline CDR1 SGHTA, CDR2 FQGNSA. The CDR3 runs 15 residues. The V and J ends lost 5 bases and 3 bases, in that order; junction bases with no gene match: 5. CDR3 residues: CASSARQGDYNEQFF. CDR3 in DNA: TGTGCCAGCAGCGCACGACAGGGGGACTACAATGAGCAGTTCTTC.

This chain connects TRBV5-4 to TRBJ2-3; D remains ambiguous. V shed 0 bases and J shed 4 bases, with 12 bases lying between them. CDR3 length equals 15 residues. CDR1 is SGHNT, CDR2 YYREEE, per germline (reference sequence). CDR3 residues: CASSLVAGTPDTQYF. Here the CDR3 DNA reads TGTGCCAGCAGCTTGGTGGCAGGTACCCCAGATACGCAGTATTTT.

The V call is TRBV19, the J call TRBJ2-7; possible D gene TRBD2, 7 bases. CDR1 is LNHDA and CDR2 is SQIVND in the germline V gene (reference sequence). The CDR3 has 16 amino acids. V was pared by 9 bases and J by 3 bases, with 24 bases between. CDR3 region: CARGGYQGGEDYEQYV. The CDR3 DNA is TGTGCCAGAGGGGGGTACCAGGGAGGGGAAGACTACGAGCAGTACGTC.

This clone was recorded once. The DNA for the CDR3 is TGTGCCATCAGTGTTAGCGGGAGGGACACCGGGGAGCTGTTTTTT. It encodes CAISVSGRDTGELFF. This chain connects TRBV10-3 to TRBJ2-2; 11 bases match TRBD2. The CDR3 is 15 residues long. With 4 bases clipped from V and 3 bases from J, the junction kept 1 base outside the gene matches. Germline V lookup: CDR1 ENHRY, CDR2 SYGVKD.

The chain uses TRBV10-1 and TRBJ1-1; no clear D. V shed 8 bases and J shed 0 bases, with 22 bases lying between them. This CDR3 contains 17 residues. Germline V gene sequence: CDR1 WNHNN, CDR2 SYGVQD (reference sequence). The CDR3 DNA reads TGCGCCAGCTACAACTCGAGGGCAGAGCGAATGAACACTGAAGCTTTCTTT. It translates to CASYNSRAERMNTEAFF.

This rearrangement joins TRBV5-6 to TRBJ2-3; TRBD2 might be the D (6 bases). V lost 3 bases and J 5 bases, leaving 13 bases between the germline ends. Germline V gene data show CDR1 as SGHDT and CDR2 as YYEEEE. The CDR3 loop spans 14 amino acids. CDR3 bases: TGTGCCAGCAGCTATTTGGAGGGCGGAGATACGCAGTATTTT. Amino acids: CASSYLEGGDTQYF.

The chain has TRBV28 and TRBJ1-5; D gene uncertain. Germline V gene sequence: CDR1 MDHEN, CDR2 SYDVKM. V was trimmed by 6 bases and J by 2 bases, leaving 20 bases between them. This CDR3 contains 17 residues. The CDR3: CASRHEGGAGRNQPQHF. The CDR3 DNA reads as TGTGCCAGCAGACACGAGGGTGGCGCGGGCCGCAATCAGCCCCAGCATTTT. The whole variable domain, remainder taken from reference TRBV28 and TRBJ1-5, is DVKVTQSSRYLVKRTGEKVFLECVQDMDHENMFWYRQDPGLGLRLIYFSYDVKMKEKGDIPEGYSVSREKKERFSLILESASTNQTSMYLCASRHEGGAGRNQPQHFGDGTRLSIL.

This clone was seen just once. J is TRBJ2-5 and V is TRBV2; TRBD2 agrees at 8 bases. The CDR3 contains 14 residues. The junction had 10 bases not matched to a gene; V was cut back by 8 bases and J by 5 bases. The germline V gene has CDR1 SNHLY and CDR2 FYNNEI. The CDR3: CASSTEAGEETQYF. The CDR3 DNA sequence: TGTGCCAGCTCCACGGAAGCGGGGGAGGAGACCCAGTACTTC.

This chain links TRBV18 with TRBJ1-6; D remains unclear. This CDR3 comprises 13 residues. The germline V and J ends were trimmed by 2 bases and 8 bases, with 7 bases remaining between them. Germline lookup yields CDR1 KGHSH and CDR2 LQKENI. The CDR3: CASSPMRDSPLHF. Written as DNA, the CDR3 is TGTGCCAGCTCACCAATGCGGGATTCACCCCTCCACTTT.